These 10 T cell receptor beta chains originate from one sample sequenced in a study of blood T cell repertoires in COVID-19. Here immunoSEQ multiplex PCR was the method, and the copy in TCRdb shows in-frame clones only, minus some. The repertoire holds 320,000 or so clones, roughly nine tenths seen once, with approximately 5.2% in the top ten. Sequencing was performed on PBMCs or T cells enriched from blood (not recorded which). These receptors came from a man aged 55 to 69 who had recovered from COVID-19.

This sequence joins TRBV2 and TRBJ1-2, with 8 bases aligning to TRBD1. From germline, CDR1 is SNHLY and CDR2 FYNNEI. Trimming at V came to 5 bases and at J to 5 bases, leaving 10 bases not matched to a gene. This CDR3 has 15 residues. The chain's CDR3 is CASSRTGTGLYGYTF. CDR3 sequence (DNA): TGTGCCAGCAGTCGCACAGGGACAGGTCTATATGGCTACACCTTC. Full variable domain (remainder filled in from reference TRBV2 and TRBJ1-2): EPEVTQTPSHQVTQMGQEVILRCVPISNHLYFYWYRQILGQKVEFLVSFYNNEISEKSEIFDDQFSVERPDGSNFTLKIRSTKLEDSAMYFCASSRTGTGLYGYTFGSGTRLTVV.

The rearrangement uses TRBV5-1 and TRBJ2-1; 9 bases agree with TRBD2. The CDR3 has 19 residues. Per germline, CDR1 SGHRS and CDR2 YFSETQ. The V gene end was trimmed by 2 bases and the J gene end by 5 bases; junction bases not matched to a gene: 17. The CDR3: CASSLRALFGSSGDNEQFF. The CDR3 DNA sequence: TGCGCCAGCAGCTTACGAGCCTTATTTGGGTCTAGCGGGGACAATGAGCAGTTCTTC.

The rearrangement links TRBV28 to TRBJ1-2; D not resolved. The V gene's germline CDR1 is MDHEN and CDR2 SYDVKM. The V end was cut by 1 base, the J end by 2 bases, with 2 bases between. The CDR3 consists of 12 residues. The CDR3 DNA is TGTGCCAGCAGTTTATCGAACTATGGCTACACCTTC. It specifies CASSLSNYGYTF.

The CDR3 DNA reads TGCGCCAGCAGCGTTGGGCCCTCTGGGGCCAACGTCCTGACTTTC. Translated, it gives CASSVGPSGANVLTF. The rearrangement joins TRBV5-1 to TRBJ2-6; D unclear. There are 15 residues in the CDR3. Trimming removed 4 bases at V and 0 bases at J, with 8 bases between. CDR1 and CDR2 from the germline V gene are SGHRS and YFSETQ.

The V gene is TRBV24-1, the J gene TRBJ2-2; 12 nucleotides align to TRBD2. CDR1 and CDR2 from the germline V gene are KGHDR and SFDVKD. The CDR3 has 17 residues. Trimming at V came to 3 bases and at J to 4 bases, leaving 5 bases not matched to a gene. CDR3 DNA: TGTGCCACCAGTGATCGACTAGCGGGAGTAAGCACCGGGGAGCTGTTTTTT. It yields the protein CATSDRLAGVSTGELFF.

The chain carries TRBV5-1 and TRBJ1-1, with a tentative D call TRBD1 (6 bases). The CDR3 totals 14 residues. From germline, CDR1 is SGHRS and CDR2 YFSETQ. V lost 0 bases to trimming and J lost 1 base, with 7 bases between them. The CDR3 spells CASSLEGQNTEAFF. CDR3 sequence (DNA): TGCGCCAGCAGCTTGGAGGGACAGAACACTGAAGCTTTCTTT.

The chain couples TRBV7-3 to TRBJ2-3; 9 bases are a match to TRBD2. CDR1 and CDR2 from the germline V gene are SGHTA and FQGTGA. The CDR3 has 15 amino acids. V trimming: 0 bases; J trimming: 2 bases; junction bases outside the gene matches: 0. CDR3 DNA sequence: TGTGCCAGCAGCTTAACGGGACTAGCCACAGATACGCAGTATTTT. As protein: CASSLTGLATDTQYF.

V is TRBV5-5 and J is TRBJ2-1; the match to TRBD2 covers 9 bases. CDR3 length: 18 residues. The germline CDR1 and CDR2 sequences are SGHKS and YYEKEE (reference sequence). The V segment lost 4 bases and the J segment 5 bases; nucleotides outside the gene matches: 16. The CDR3 bases are TGTGCCAGCAGCACTAAGACAGGCCCTAGCGGGACCCACAATGAGCAGTTCTTC. Its protein is CASSTKTGPSGTHNEQFF.

The chain uses TRBV28 and TRBJ2-1, with 8 positions matching TRBD2. The junction had 2 bases not matched to a gene; V was cut back by 3 bases and J by 4 bases. The CDR3 sequence is 14 residues long. Germline V CDR1 and CDR2: MDHEN, SYDVKM. CDR3 bases: TGTGCCAGCAGTTTCGGGGGGGCGTACAATGAGCAGTTCTTC. It encodes CASSFGGAYNEQFF.

To note about this clone: The limits of the CDR3 on the DNA are not certain, so only TCRdb's listed CDR3 is given. This rearrangement joins TRBV28 to TRBJ1-1; the DNA was not used to check the table's D call, TRBD1. Ends included, the CDR3 has 14 residues. From germline, CDR1 is MDHEN and CDR2 SYDVKM. This CDR3 is CASSFLAGSPEAFF.